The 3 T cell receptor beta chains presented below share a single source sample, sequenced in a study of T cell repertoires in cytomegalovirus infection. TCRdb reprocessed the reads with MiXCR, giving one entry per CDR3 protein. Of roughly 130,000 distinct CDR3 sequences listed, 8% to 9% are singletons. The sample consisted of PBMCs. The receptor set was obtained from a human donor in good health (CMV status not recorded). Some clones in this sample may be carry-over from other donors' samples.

The CDR3: CASTRTGPNYGYTF. The CDR3, as DNA: TGTGCCAGCACCAGGACAGGCCCTAACTATGGCTACACCTTC. The chain has TRBV12-3 or TRBV12-4 and TRBJ1-2; the match to TRBD1 covers 7 bases. V lost 7 bases to trimming and J lost 0 bases; unmatched junction nucleotides: 5. The CDR3 sequence is 14 residues long.

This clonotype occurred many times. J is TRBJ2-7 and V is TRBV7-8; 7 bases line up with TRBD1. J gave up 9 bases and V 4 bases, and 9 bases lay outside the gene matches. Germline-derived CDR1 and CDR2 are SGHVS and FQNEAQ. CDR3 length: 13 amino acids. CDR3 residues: CASSSSRQGAQYF. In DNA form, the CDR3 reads TGTGCCAGCAGCTCCTCCCGACAGGGAGCGCAGTACTTC. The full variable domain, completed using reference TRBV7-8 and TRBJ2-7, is GAGVSQSPRYKVAKRGQDVALRCDPISGHVSLFWYQQALGQGPEFLTYFQNEAQLDKSGLPSDRFFAERPEGSVSTLKIQRTQQEDSAVYLCASSSSRQGAQYFGPGTRLTVT.

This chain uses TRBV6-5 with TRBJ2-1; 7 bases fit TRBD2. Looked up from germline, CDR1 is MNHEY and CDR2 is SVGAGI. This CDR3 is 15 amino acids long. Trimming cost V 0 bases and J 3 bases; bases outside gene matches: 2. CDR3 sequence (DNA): TGTGCCAGCAGTTACTCAAGCGGGAACTACAATGAGCAGTTCTTC. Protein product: CASSYSSGNYNEQFF.